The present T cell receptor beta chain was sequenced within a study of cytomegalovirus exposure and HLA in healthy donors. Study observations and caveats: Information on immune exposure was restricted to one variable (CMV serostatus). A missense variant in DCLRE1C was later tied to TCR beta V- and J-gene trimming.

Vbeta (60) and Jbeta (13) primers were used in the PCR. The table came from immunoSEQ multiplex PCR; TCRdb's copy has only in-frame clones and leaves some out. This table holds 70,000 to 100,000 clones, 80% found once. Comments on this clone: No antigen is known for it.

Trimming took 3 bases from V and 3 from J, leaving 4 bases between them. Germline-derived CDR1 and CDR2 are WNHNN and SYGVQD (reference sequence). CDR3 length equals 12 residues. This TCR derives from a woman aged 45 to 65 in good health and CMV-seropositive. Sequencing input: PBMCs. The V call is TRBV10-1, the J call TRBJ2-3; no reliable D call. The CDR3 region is CASSDHTDTQYF. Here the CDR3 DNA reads TGCGCCAGCAGTGATCATACAGATACGCAGTATTTT.